The 3 T cell receptor beta chains below all came from one sample that was sequenced in a study of shared clonotypes between healthy human individuals. Clones were sequenced by immunoSEQ multiplex PCR, and TCRdb holds only the in-frame ones, with some missing. Among about 680,000 clones, around 67% were seen once, and the ten largest hold 1.5% to 2%. Sequenced: memory CD4+ T cells sorted from blood. The subset: CD45RA-negative fraction. Receptor source: a young woman in good health.

The chain links TRBV29-1 to TRBJ2-7, with D uncertain. Trimming removed 7 bases from V and 4 bases from J, with 17 bases in between. Germline CDR1 SQVTM, CDR2 ANQGSEA. This CDR3 is built from 13 residues. CDR3 sequence reads: CSEAVGYRYEQYF. The CDR3 nucleotides read TGCAGCGAGGCGGTCGGTTATAGATACGAGCAGTACTTC.

CDR3 bases: TGTGCCAGCAGTGAAAGGGAGGTTACAACTGAAGCTTTCTTT. This gives the protein CASSEREVTTEAFF. V usage is TRBV6-5 and J usage is TRBJ1-1, with D uncertain. The germline V gene encodes CDR1 MNHEY and CDR2 SVGAGI. V lost 5 bases and J 5 bases, leaving 15 bases between the germline ends. The CDR3 loop spans 14 amino acids.

This clone was observed once. J is TRBJ2-7 and V is TRBV5-5; D ambiguous. Deletions cut 3 bases from V and 4 bases from J, with 5 bases between. The germline gives CDR1 SGHKS, CDR2 YYEKEE (reference sequence). This CDR3 has 11 amino acids. CDR3 DNA: TGTGCCAGCAGCTCCTATTACGAGCAGTACTTC. Residues: CASSSYYEQYF.